This TCR beta chain is drawn from a study of blood T cell repertoires in COVID-19. About the research overall: Italy, Spain and the United States were the sources of the convalescent and acute COVID-19 samples. Sources were T cells, B-cell-depleted T cells, or PBMCs; the material itself was cDNA or gDNA.

In the original analysis: The authors estimated nucleated cell counts from reference gene primer amplification. Sequenced by immunoSEQ multiplex PCR; TCRdb stores in-frame clones only, minus some. Clone size and V and J calls were adopted from that table, with D and trimming inferred from the DNA. The sample consists of over 45,000 clones, roughly 80% of them appearing once. This clone was seen only a few times. Per germline, CDR1 SGHTA and CDR2 FQGNSA. Trimming pared 3 bases from V and 5 bases from J, leaving 16 bases between. There are 15 residues in the CDR3. The J gene is TRBJ1-2, the V gene TRBV7-2; D remains unclear. The sequenced sample was peripheral blood. The TCR comes from a human donor in a cohort sampled during active or convalescent COVID-19. This CDR3 is CASSFLEGGKYGYTF. The CDR3, as DNA: TGTGCCAGCAGCTTTTTAGAGGGTGGGAAGTATGGCTACACCTTC. The complete variable domain, with remaining parts taken from reference TRBV7-2 and TRBJ1-2, reads GAGVSQSPSNKVTEKGKDVELRCDPISGHTALYWYRQSLGQGLEFLIYFQGNSAPDKSGLPSDRFSAERTGGSVSTLTIQRTQQEDSAVYLCASSFLEGGKYGYTFGSGTRLTVV.